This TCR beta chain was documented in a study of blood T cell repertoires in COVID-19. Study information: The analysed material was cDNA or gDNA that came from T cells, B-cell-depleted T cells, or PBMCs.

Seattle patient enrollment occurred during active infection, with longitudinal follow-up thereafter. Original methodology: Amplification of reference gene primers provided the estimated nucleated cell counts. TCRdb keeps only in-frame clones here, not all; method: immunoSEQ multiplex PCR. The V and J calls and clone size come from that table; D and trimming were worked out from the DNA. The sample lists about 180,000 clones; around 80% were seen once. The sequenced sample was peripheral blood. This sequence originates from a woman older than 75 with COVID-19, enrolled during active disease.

The CDR3 region has the DNA TGTGCCACCAGTGACGGGGAACGCTACGAGCAGTACTTC. It translates to CATSDGERYEQYF. V gene TRBV24-1 combines with J gene TRBJ2-7; a possible D gene is TRBD2 (5 bases). The V gene's germline CDR1 is KGHDR and CDR2 SFDVKD. The CDR3 runs 13 residues. The germline V and J ends were trimmed by 4 bases and 3 bases, with 9 bases remaining between them.